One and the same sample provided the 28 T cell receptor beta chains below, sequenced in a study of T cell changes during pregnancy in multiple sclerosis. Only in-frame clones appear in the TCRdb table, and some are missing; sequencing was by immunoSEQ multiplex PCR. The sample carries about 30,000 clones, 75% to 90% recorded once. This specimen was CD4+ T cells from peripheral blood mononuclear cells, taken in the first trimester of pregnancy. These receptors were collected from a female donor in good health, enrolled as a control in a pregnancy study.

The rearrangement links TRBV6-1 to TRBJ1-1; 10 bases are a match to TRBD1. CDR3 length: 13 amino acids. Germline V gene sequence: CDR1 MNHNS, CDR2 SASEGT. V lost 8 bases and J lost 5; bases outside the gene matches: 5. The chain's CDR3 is CASFGQGETEAFF. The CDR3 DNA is TGTGCCAGCTTTGGACAGGGGGAAACTGAAGCTTTCTTT.

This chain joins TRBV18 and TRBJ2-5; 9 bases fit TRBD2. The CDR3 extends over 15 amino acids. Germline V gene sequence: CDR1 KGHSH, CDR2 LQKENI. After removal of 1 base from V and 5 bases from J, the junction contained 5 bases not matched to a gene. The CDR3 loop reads CASSPLSGRGETQYF. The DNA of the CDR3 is TGTGCCAGCTCACCACTTAGCGGGAGAGGGGAGACCCAGTACTTC.

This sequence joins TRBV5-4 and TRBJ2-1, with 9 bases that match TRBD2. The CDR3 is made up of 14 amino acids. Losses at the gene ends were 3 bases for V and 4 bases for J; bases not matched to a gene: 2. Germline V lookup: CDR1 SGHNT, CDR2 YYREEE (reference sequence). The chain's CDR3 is CASSSGLAYNEQFF. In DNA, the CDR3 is TGTGCCAGCAGCTCGGGACTAGCTTACAATGAGCAGTTCTTC.

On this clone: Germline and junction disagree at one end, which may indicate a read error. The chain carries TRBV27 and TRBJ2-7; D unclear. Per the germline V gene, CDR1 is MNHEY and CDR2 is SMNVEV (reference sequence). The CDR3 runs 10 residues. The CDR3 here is CASSLLGRNF. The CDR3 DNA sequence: TGTGCCAGCAGTTTATTAGGCAGGAACTTC.

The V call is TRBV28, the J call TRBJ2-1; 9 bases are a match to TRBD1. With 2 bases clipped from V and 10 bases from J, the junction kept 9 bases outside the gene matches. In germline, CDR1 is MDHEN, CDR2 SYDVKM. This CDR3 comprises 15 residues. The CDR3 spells CASSLLDRGGGEQFF. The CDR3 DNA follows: TGTGCCAGCAGTTTACTGGACAGGGGCGGGGGCGAGCAGTTCTTC.

CDR3 in DNA: TGTGCCAGTAGTATCTCAAGGACAGACTATGGCTACACCTTC. Translation gives CASSISRTDYGYTF. The chain is built from TRBV19 and TRBJ1-2, with D possibly being TRBD1 (6 bases). This CDR3 spans 14 amino acids. CDR1 is LNHDA and CDR2 is SQIVND in the germline V gene (reference sequence). V shed 3 bases and J shed 3 bases, with 11 bases lying between them. Complete variable domain (other parts from reference TRBV19 and TRBJ1-2): DGGITQSPKYLFRKEGQNVTLSCEQNLNHDAMYWYRQDPGQGLRLIYYSQIVNDFQKGDIAEGYSVSREKKESFPLTVTSAQKNPTAFYLCASSISRTDYGYTFGSGTRLTVV.

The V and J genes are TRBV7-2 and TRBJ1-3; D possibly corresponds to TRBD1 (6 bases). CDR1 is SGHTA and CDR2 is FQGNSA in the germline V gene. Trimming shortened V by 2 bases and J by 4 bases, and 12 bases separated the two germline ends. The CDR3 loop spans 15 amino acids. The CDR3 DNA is TGTGCCAGCAGCTTAATGGGGGCGAACGGAAACACCATATATTTT. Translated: CASSLMGANGNTIYF.

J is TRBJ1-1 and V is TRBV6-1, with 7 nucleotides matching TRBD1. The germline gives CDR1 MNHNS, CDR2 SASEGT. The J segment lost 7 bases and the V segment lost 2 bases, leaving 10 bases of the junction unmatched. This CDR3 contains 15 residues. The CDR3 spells CASSELMRGRGEAFF. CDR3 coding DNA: TGTGCCAGCAGTGAACTCATGAGGGGGCGCGGTGAAGCTTTCTTT.

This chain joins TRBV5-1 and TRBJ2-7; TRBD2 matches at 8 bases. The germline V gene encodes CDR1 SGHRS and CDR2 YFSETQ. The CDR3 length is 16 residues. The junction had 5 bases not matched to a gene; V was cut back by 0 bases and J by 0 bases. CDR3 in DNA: TGCGCCAGCAGCTTGGCCCGACGGGAGGGCTCCTACGAGCAGTACTTC. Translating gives CASSLARREGSYEQYF.

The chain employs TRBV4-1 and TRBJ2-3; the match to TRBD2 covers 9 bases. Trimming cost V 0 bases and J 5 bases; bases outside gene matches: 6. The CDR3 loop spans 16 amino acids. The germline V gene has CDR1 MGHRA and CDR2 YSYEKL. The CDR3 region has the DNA TGCGCCAGCAGCCAAGATAGCGGGGGCTCGAGAGATACGCAGTATTTT. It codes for CASSQDSGGSRDTQYF.

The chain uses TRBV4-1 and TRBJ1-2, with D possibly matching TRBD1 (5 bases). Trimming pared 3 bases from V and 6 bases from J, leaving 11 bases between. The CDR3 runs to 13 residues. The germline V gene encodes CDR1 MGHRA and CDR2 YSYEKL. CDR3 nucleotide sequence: TGCGCCAGCAGCCACACGGGGGGGGATGGCTACACCTTC. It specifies CASSHTGGDGYTF.

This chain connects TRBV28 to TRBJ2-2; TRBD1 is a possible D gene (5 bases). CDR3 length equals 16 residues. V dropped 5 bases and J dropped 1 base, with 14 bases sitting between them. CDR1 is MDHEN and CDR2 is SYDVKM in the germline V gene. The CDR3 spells CASSTASTENTGELFF. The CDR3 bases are TGTGCCAGCAGTACTGCCTCGACAGAGAACACCGGGGAGCTGTTTTTT.

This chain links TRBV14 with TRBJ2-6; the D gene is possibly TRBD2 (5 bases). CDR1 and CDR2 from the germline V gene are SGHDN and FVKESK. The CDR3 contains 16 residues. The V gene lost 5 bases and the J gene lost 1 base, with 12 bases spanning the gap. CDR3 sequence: CASSKHGISGANVLTF. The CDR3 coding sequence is TGTGCCAGCAGCAAACACGGGATATCTGGGGCCAACGTCCTGACTTTC.

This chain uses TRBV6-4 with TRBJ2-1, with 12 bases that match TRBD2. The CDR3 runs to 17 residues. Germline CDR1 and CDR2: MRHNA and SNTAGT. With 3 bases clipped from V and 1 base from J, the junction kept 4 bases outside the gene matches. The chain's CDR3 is CASSEGTSGRSYNEQFF. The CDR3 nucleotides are TGTGCCAGCAGTGAGGGTACTAGCGGGAGGTCCTACAATGAGCAGTTCTTC.

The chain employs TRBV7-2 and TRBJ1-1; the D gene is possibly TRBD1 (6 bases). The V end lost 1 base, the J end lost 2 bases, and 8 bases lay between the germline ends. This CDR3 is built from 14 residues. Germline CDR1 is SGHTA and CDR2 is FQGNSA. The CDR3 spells CASSLDRANTEAFF. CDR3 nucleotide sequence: TGTGCCAGCAGCTTAGACAGGGCTAACACTGAAGCTTTCTTT.

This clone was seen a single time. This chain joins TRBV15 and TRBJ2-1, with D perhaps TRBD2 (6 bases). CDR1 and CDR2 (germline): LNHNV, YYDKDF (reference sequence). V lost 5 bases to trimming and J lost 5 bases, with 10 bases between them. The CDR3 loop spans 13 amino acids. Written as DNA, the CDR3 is TGTGCCACCAGCTCCGGACTAAACAATGAGCAGTTCTTC. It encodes CATSSGLNNEQFF.

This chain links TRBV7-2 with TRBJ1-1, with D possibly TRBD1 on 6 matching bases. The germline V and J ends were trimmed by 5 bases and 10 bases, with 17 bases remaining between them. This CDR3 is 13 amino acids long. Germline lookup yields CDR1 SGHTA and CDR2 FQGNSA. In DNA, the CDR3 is TGTGCCAGCAGCGAGACAGGCCGAGGTGGAGCTTTCTTT. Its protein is CASSETGRGGAFF.

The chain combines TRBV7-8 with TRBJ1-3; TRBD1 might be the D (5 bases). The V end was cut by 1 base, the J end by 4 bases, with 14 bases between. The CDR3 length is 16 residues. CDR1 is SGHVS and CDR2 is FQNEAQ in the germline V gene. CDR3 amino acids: CASSLGTRAIGNTIYF. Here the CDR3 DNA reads TGTGCCAGCAGCTTAGGGACCAGGGCCATCGGAAACACCATATATTTT.

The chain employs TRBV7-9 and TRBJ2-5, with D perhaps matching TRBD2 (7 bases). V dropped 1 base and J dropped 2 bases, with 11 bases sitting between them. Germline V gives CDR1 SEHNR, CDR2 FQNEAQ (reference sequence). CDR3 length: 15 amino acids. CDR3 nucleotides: TGTGCCAGCAGCTTAGGGGAGGGGGTTCAAGAGACCCAGTACTTC. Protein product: CASSLGEGVQETQYF.

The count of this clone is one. The CDR3 loop is CASSLVVRETQYF. The CDR3 bases are TGTGCCAGCAGCTTAGTGGTCAGAGAGACCCAGTACTTC. The rearrangement uses TRBV7-8 and TRBJ2-5, with D unresolved. The germline V gene encodes CDR1 SGHVS and CDR2 FQNEAQ. V lost 1 base to trimming and J lost 4 bases, with 7 bases between them. The CDR3 loop spans 13 amino acids.

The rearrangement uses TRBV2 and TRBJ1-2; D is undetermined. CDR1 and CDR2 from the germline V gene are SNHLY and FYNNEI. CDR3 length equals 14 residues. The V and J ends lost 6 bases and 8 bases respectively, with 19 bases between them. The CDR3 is CASSRTALQEGYTF. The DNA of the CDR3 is TGTGCCAGCAGCAGAACAGCCCTCCAAGAAGGCTACACCTTC. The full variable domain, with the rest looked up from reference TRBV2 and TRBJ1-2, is EPEVTQTPSHQVTQMGQEVILRCVPISNHLYFYWYRQILGQKVEFLVSFYNNEISEKSEIFDDQFSVERPDGSNFTLKIRSTKLEDSAMYFCASSRTALQEGYTFGSGTRLTVV.

This CDR3 reads CAWTPPDRVSNQPQHF. The CDR3 DNA reads TGTGCCTGGACCCCCCCGGACAGGGTCAGCAATCAGCCCCAGCATTTT. V usage is TRBV30 and J usage is TRBJ1-5; 8 nucleotides align to TRBD1. CDR1 and CDR2 from the germline V gene are GTSNPN and SVGIG (reference sequence). CDR3 length: 16 residues. The V and J ends lost 4 bases and 1 base, in that order; junction bases with no gene match: 9. The full variable domain, rest sourced from reference TRBV30 and TRBJ1-5, is SQTIHQWPATLVQPVGSPLSLECTVEGTSNPNLYWYRQAAGRGLQLLFYSVGIGQISSEVPQNLSASRPQDRQFILSSKKLLLSDSGFYLCAWTPPDRVSNQPQHFGDGTRLSIL.

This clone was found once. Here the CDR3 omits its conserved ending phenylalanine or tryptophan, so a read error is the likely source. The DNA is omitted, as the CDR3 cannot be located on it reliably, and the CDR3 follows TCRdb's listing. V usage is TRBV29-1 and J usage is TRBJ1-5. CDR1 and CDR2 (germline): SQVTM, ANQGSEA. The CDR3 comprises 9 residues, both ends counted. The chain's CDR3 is CSVEDPPGL.

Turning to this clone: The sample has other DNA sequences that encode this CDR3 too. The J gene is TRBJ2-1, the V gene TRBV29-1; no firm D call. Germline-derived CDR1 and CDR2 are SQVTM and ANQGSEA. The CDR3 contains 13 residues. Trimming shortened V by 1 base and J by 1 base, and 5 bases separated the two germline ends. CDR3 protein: CSVEGTSYNEQFF. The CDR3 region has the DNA TGCAGCGTTGAAGGCACATCCTACAATGAGCAGTTCTTC.

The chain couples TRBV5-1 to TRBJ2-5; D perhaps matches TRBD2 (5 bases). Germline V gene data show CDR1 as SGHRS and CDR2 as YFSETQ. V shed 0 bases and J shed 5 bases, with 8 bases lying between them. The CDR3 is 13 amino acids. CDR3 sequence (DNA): TGCGCCAGCAGCTTGGGTCCGGGGGAGACCCAGTACTTC. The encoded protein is CASSLGPGETQYF.

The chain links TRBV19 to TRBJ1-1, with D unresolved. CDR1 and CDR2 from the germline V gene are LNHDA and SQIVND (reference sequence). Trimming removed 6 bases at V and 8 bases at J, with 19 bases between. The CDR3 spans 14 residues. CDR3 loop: CASRSDRVRLEAFF. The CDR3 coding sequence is TGTGCCAGTAGAAGCGACCGAGTTCGATTAGAAGCTTTCTTT.

Here the CDR3 DNA reads TGTGCCAGCAGCCCCCGACTAGCCAACACCGGGGAGCTGTTTTTT. Translation gives CASSPRLANTGELFF. The rearrangement links TRBV28 to TRBJ2-2; 7 positions match TRBD2. The V and J ends lost 6 bases and 2 bases, in that order; junction bases with no gene match: 6. CDR3 length equals 15 residues. CDR1 and CDR2 (germline): MDHEN, SYDVKM. Complete variable domain (other parts from reference TRBV28 and TRBJ2-2): DVKVTQSSRYLVKRTGEKVFLECVQDMDHENMFWYRQDPGLGLRLIYFSYDVKMKEKGDIPEGYSVSREKKERFSLILESASTNQTSMYLCASSPRLANTGELFFGEGSRLTVL.

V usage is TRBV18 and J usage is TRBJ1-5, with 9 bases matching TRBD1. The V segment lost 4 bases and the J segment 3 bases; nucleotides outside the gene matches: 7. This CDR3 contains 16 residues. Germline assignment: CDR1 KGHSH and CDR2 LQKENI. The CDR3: CASSQDRGTSNQPQHF. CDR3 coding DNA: TGTGCCAGCTCACAGGACAGGGGCACCTCCAATCAGCCCCAGCATTTT.